What follows are 10 T cell receptor beta chains derived from one specimen sequenced in a study of shared clonotypes between healthy human individuals (dated by TCRdb to about 2020). The protocol used for the library was the immunoSEQ multiplex PCR assay. In its TCRdb copy, this immuneACCESS table keeps in-frame sequences only and misses some clones. Where compared with another copy, unresolved V genes explain less than half of these, and the others have no known cause. Here the sample has roughly 2.6 million clones; about 92% occur a single time. Under 0.15% of the sample comes from the top ten. Sequencing input: naive CD4+ T cells sorted from blood. The cell subset or site label of this sample denotes: CD45RA+ positively selected. Receptors originate from a man in his late teens or twenties in good health.

The genes are TRBV21-1 and TRBJ2-7; the table names TRBD2, a call not compared with the DNA. TRBV21-1 is reported as a pseudogene. The CDR3 has 18 amino acids. The CDR3, as DNA: TGTGCCAGCAGCAAAGCGCCTATGTGGACTAGCGGGGCCCGTTGGCAGTACTTC. Protein: CASSKAPMWTSGARWQYF.

This clone occurred a few times. The CDR3 protein is CASSGGGRAAYEQYF. The CDR3 coding sequence is TGTGCCAGCAGCGGGGGGGGCAGGGCCGCCTACGAGCAGTACTTC. The chain carries TRBV5-4 and TRBJ2-7; D may be TRBD2 (7 bases). CDR3 length equals 15 residues. Trimming took 4 bases from V and 2 from J, leaving 16 bases between them. Germline V gene data show CDR1 as SGHNT and CDR2 as YYREEE (reference sequence).

This chain connects TRBV19 to TRBJ1-5; a possible D gene is TRBD1 (5 bases). The germline V and J ends were trimmed by 3 bases and 6 bases, with 12 bases remaining between them. From germline, CDR1 is LNHDA and CDR2 SQIVND (reference sequence). CDR3 size: 14 residues. This chain's CDR3 is CASSISPGGQPQHF. The CDR3 nucleotides read TGTGCCAGTAGTATTAGCCCCGGGGGTCAGCCCCAGCATTTT.

The V call is TRBV28, the J call TRBJ1-2, with D hard to call. V was shortened by 6 bases and J by 8 bases, with 19 bases between the two germline ends. The germline V gene has CDR1 MDHEN and CDR2 SYDVKM. The CDR3 extends over 14 amino acids. CDR3 DNA sequence: TGTGCCAGCAGCCCGTGGATAGAGGGCCGCGGCTACACCTTC. It specifies CASSPWIEGRGYTF.

The chain has TRBV4-1 and TRBJ2-3; D may match TRBD1 or TRBD2 (7 bases each). This CDR3 has 15 residues. CDR1 is MGHRA and CDR2 is YSYEKL in the germline V gene. Trimming stripped 2 bases from V and 2 bases from J, with 11 bases between. The CDR3 coding sequence is TGCGCCAGCAGCCAACAGGGGGGGCCCACAGATACGCAGTATTTT. Its protein is CASSQQGGPTDTQYF.

The V call is TRBV19, the J call TRBJ1-4; 9 nucleotides agree with TRBD1. Trimming removed 6 bases from V and 14 bases from J; junction bases left unmatched: 10. In germline, CDR1 is LNHDA, CDR2 SQIVND (reference sequence). This CDR3 spans 13 amino acids. CDR3 nucleotides: TGTGCCAGTAGACGGGACAGGGAAATACGTCTGTTTTTT. Protein sequence: CASRRDREIRLFF.

The chain links TRBV5-5 to TRBJ1-1; TRBD1 aligns across 8 bases. The ends lost 3 bases at V and 6 bases at J; junction bases unmatched: 7. Germline V gives CDR1 SGHKS, CDR2 YYEKEE (reference sequence). The CDR3 loop spans 14 amino acids. CDR3 nucleotides: TGTGCCAGCAGCTGGACAGGGAGGCTCCCTGAAGCTTTCTTT. Amino acid sequence: CASSWTGRLPEAFF. Drawing the rest from reference TRBV5-5 and TRBJ1-1, the complete variable domain is DAGVTQSPTHLIKTRGQQVTLRCSPISGHKSVSWYQQVLGQGPQFIFQYYEKEERGRGNFPDRFSARQFPNYSSELNVNALLLGDSALYLCASSWTGRLPEAFFGQGTRLTVV.

As to this clone: This sample includes further DNA sequences coding for the same CDR3. The chain links TRBV20-1 to TRBJ2-7; 7 bases are a match to TRBD2. J lost 4 bases, V lost 6 bases, and 3 bases had no gene match. CDR1 is DFQATT and CDR2 is SNEGSKA in the germline V gene (reference sequence). The CDR3 loop spans 11 amino acids. In DNA, the CDR3 is TGCAGTGCCCGAGCGGGGTACGAGCAGTACTTC. Amino acids: CSARAGYEQYF.

This rearrangement joins TRBV7-9 to TRBJ1-2; no reliable D call. This CDR3 is built from 13 residues. From germline, CDR1 is SEHNR and CDR2 FQNEAQ (reference sequence). Trimming left V 1 base short and J 6 bases short, with 9 bases between. The CDR3 protein is CASSLGAGNGYTF. CDR3 coding DNA: TGTGCCAGCAGCTTAGGGGCAGGCAATGGCTACACCTTC.

The count of this clone is one. CDR3 protein: CASSPPDRVGTDTQYF. Written as DNA, the CDR3 is TGTGCCAGCTCACCCCCGGACAGGGTAGGCACAGATACGCAGTATTTT. This chain joins TRBV18 and TRBJ2-3; 8 nucleotides agree with TRBD1. CDR3 size: 16 residues. Germline loops: CDR1 KGHSH, CDR2 LQKENI. Unmatched junction bases numbered 6, after V lost 3 bases and J lost 1 base.